Presented here are 23 T cell receptor beta chains from one specimen sequenced in a study of prognosis after radiotherapy for stage I lung cancer (dated by TCRdb to about 2021). Instrument on record: Illumina HiSeq 3000. The TCR beta CDR3 region was amplified from genomic DNA by two rounds of multiplex PCR. The first PCR round used primers specific to each TRBV and TRBJ gene, with sequences filed in Chinese patent CN105087789A. TCRdb reran the public reads through fastp at Q25 and MiXCR, keeping productive beta chains. Rows matching on CDR3 protein sequence are summarized as one entry with the most common DNA and genes. The sample table contains nearly 35,000 distinct CDR3 sequences; only one count was recorded for approximately 32% of them. The leading ten clones occupy 25% to 30% of the sample. The material sequenced was PBMCs, taken before or after stereotactic body radiation therapy (not recorded which). These receptors all stem from a donor over 45 with non-small cell lung cancer.

This clonotype came up many times. The rearrangement joins TRBV7-8 to TRBJ2-1; 10 nucleotides match TRBD2. With 3 bases clipped from V and 1 base from J, the junction kept 3 bases outside the gene matches. Germline loops: CDR1 SGHVS, CDR2 FQNEAQ. The CDR3 loop spans 16 amino acids. The CDR3 region has the DNA TGTGCCAGCAGCTTGGGAGCGGGGGGGTCCTACAATGAGCAGTTCTTC. It is translated as CASSLGAGGSYNEQFF. The entire variable domain, with the rest obtained from reference TRBV7-8 and TRBJ2-1, is as follows: GAGVSQSPRYKVAKRGQDVALRCDPISGHVSLFWYQQALGQGPEFLTYFQNEAQLDKSGLPSDRFFAERPEGSVSTLKIQRTQQEDSAVYLCASSLGAGGSYNEQFFGPGTRLTVL.

This clonotype occurred many times. The chain recombines TRBV19 with TRBJ2-1; no reliable D call. CDR3 length: 12 residues. V was shortened by 4 bases and J by 7 bases, with 8 bases between the two germline ends. Germline CDR1 is LNHDA and CDR2 is SQIVND (reference sequence). The CDR3 DNA follows: TGTGCCAGTAGTACCTTTACGAATGAGCAGTTCTTC. Translating gives CASSTFTNEQFF.

This clonotype was recorded at least ten times. The rearrangement links TRBV4-2 to TRBJ1-2, with D tentatively TRBD1 (5 bases). CDR1 is LGHNA and CDR2 is YNFKEQ in the germline V gene. The CDR3 consists of 14 residues. Trimming removed 0 bases from V and 4 bases from J, with 9 bases in between. The CDR3 is CASSQEGRPYGYTF. The CDR3 region has the DNA TGTGCCAGCAGCCAAGAGGGACGGCCCTATGGCTACACCTTC.

This clonotype was detected ten times or more. The CDR3 sequence is CASSQDYRGLGYGYTF. DNA of the CDR3: TGCGCCAGCAGCCAAGATTACAGGGGGCTGGGCTATGGCTACACCTTC. V is TRBV4-3 and J is TRBJ1-2; TRBD1 matches 9 bases. Looked up from germline, CDR1 is LGHNA and CDR2 is YSLEER. This CDR3 is built from 16 residues. V shed 0 bases, J shed 4 bases, and the junction held 6 bases outside the gene matches.

With respect to this clonotype: A read error is likely here: a far larger clone is one base away. The chain recombines TRBV6-9 with TRBJ2-2, with a weak D call TRBD2 (6 bases). The V gene's germline CDR1 is MNHGY and CDR2 SVAAGI. The CDR3 is 19 residues long. V was clipped by 3 bases and J by 2 bases, with 22 bases between them. For the CDR3, the DNA is TGTGCCAGCAGTTACTCGCCAACTAGCTGGGGCCCAAACACCGGGGAGCTGTTTTTT. It encodes CASSYSPTSWGPNTGELFF.

This clonotype is deemed medium-sized. The V and J genes are TRBV6-2 or TRBV6-3 and TRBJ2-2; 7 bases are a match to TRBD1. The trim removed 7 bases at V and 2 bases at J, leaving 7 bases unmatched. This CDR3 region has 15 residues. CDR1 is MNHEY and CDR2 is SVGEGT in the germline V gene. The chain's CDR3 is CASILGQANTGELFF. CDR3 nucleotide sequence: TGTGCCAGCATCCTCGGACAGGCCAACACCGGGGAGCTGTTTTTT.

As regards this clonotype: With a far larger clone one base away, a read error is the likely cause. The V gene is TRBV6-2 or TRBV6-3, the J gene TRBJ2-3; TRBD2 matches 7 bases. The CDR3 runs 15 residues. V lost 5 bases, J lost 2 bases, and 7 bases stayed unmatched. The V gene's germline CDR1 is MNHEY and CDR2 SVGEGT. The DNA for the CDR3 is TGTGCCAGCAGTGAAGGGGAGGGGATCACAGATACGCAGTATTTT. It yields the protein CASSEGEGITDTQYF.

About this clonotype: A far bigger clonotype differs at one base, so this is likely a read error. The V call is TRBV6-5, the J call TRBJ1-1; no reliable D call. The germline V and J ends were trimmed by 0 bases and 0 bases, with 17 bases remaining between them. In germline, CDR1 is MNHEY, CDR2 SVGAGI. This CDR3 is 18 amino acids long. In DNA form, the CDR3 reads TGTGCCAGCAGTTACTCGAAGAACGCATGCCAAATGAACACTGAAGCTTTCTTT. This encodes CASSYSKNACQMNTEAFF.

This chain links TRBV9 with TRBJ2-2; 7 bases align to TRBD1. This CDR3 spans 15 amino acids. The V segment lost 3 bases and the J segment 4 bases; nucleotides outside the gene matches: 6. Germline lookup yields CDR1 SGDLS and CDR2 YYNGEE. The CDR3 sequence: CASSADRSCTGELFF. The CDR3 DNA follows: TGTGCCAGCAGCGCGGACAGGTCCTGCACCGGGGAGCTGTTTTTT.

This clonotype was seen a single time. The chain uses TRBV6-1 and TRBJ2-1; the match to TRBD2 covers 8 bases. Germline CDR1 is MNHNS and CDR2 is SASEGT. V lost 2 bases to trimming and J lost 2 bases; unmatched junction nucleotides: 8. The CDR3 sequence is 17 residues long. CDR3 DNA: TGTGCCAGCAGTGAATCCCTGATCGGGGGGGCCTACAATGAGCAGTTCTTC. This codes for CASSESLIGGAYNEQFF.

This clonotype appeared many times. The chain recombines TRBV19 with TRBJ2-2; TRBD2 matches 11 bases. Germline loops: CDR1 LNHDA, CDR2 SQIVND (reference sequence). V shed 6 bases and J 4 bases; nucleotides not matched to a gene: 7. CDR3 length equals 16 residues. CDR3 sequence: CASRSLAGGATGELFF. CDR3 nucleotides: TGTGCCAGTAGATCCCTAGCGGGGGGTGCCACCGGGGAGCTGTTTTTT.

This clonotype appeared a few times. This may arise from a read error, as a much more abundant clone is one base away. The rearrangement links TRBV7-6 to TRBJ2-5; D unclear. Germline lookup yields CDR1 SGHVS and CDR2 FNYEAQ. This CDR3 comprises 13 residues. This CDR3 is CASSLGNQETRYF. CDR3 DNA sequence: TGTGCCAGCAGCTTAGGGAACCAAGAGACCCGGTACTTC.

This clonotype was observed many times. The chain couples TRBV30 to TRBJ2-5; D assignment may be TRBD1 or TRBD2 (5 bases each). The CDR3 loop spans 12 amino acids. The V and J ends lost 1 base and 11 bases respectively, with 14 bases between them. Germline loops: CDR1 GTSNPN, CDR2 SVGIG (reference sequence). The CDR3 bases are TGTGCCTGGAGTGCGGGGCCAACACCGCAGTACTTC. This gives the protein CAWSAGPTPQYF.

This clonotype was seen repeatedly, ten times or more. The chain recombines TRBV7-9 with TRBJ1-3; D call uncertain. CDR3 length: 15 residues. CDR1 and CDR2 (germline): SEHNR, FQNEAQ (reference sequence). V was pared by 1 base and J by 0 bases, with 7 bases between. The CDR3 region has the DNA TGTGCCAGCAGCTTAGGGCAGTACTCTGGAAACACCATATATTTT. It translates to CASSLGQYSGNTIYF.

This clonotype has at least ten counts. The chain recombines TRBV20-1 with TRBJ1-2, with 9 nucleotides matching TRBD1. Germline V gene lookup returns CDR1 DFQATT and CDR2 SNEGSKA (reference sequence). Unmatched junction bases numbered 4, after V lost 5 bases and J lost 6 bases. This CDR3 is built from 12 residues. CDR3: CSAWTGDDGYTF. DNA of the CDR3: TGCAGTGCTTGGACAGGGGATGATGGCTACACCTTC.

The chain has TRBV6-1 and TRBJ1-6; 7 nucleotides line up with TRBD1. CDR1 and CDR2 (germline): MNHNS, SASEGT. CDR3 size: 15 residues. Germline trimming cut 6 bases from V and 7 bases from J; bases unmatched to any gene: 9. As DNA, the CDR3 is TGTGCCAGCAGAGGGGCGGGACAGCTAAATTCACCCCTCCACTTT. Translation: CASRGAGQLNSPLHF.

This clonotype appeared many times. V is TRBV4-2 and J is TRBJ1-2; D ambiguous. V dropped 4 bases and J dropped 3 bases, with 15 bases sitting between them. This CDR3 is built from 15 residues. Germline-derived CDR1 and CDR2 are LGHNA and YNFKEQ. Here the CDR3 reads CASSPRREEDYGYTF. The DNA of the CDR3 is TGTGCCAGCAGCCCCCGCCGGGAGGAAGACTATGGCTACACCTTC.

On this clonotype: An end of the junction differs from the germline gene, which may be a read error. The chain employs TRBV6-1 and TRBJ1-5; 7 bases are a match to TRBD1. The CDR3 has 15 amino acids. Looked up from germline, CDR1 is MNHNS and CDR2 is SASEGT. The CDR3 loop reads CASTLGTARYRPRHF. The CDR3 DNA is TGTGCCAGCACCTTGGGGACAGCGAGATATCGGCCCCGGCATTTT.

This clonotype occurred many times. The rearrangement uses TRBV20-1 and TRBJ1-5; D is perhaps TRBD1 (5 bases). Per germline, CDR1 DFQATT and CDR2 SNEGSKA (reference sequence). The CDR3 is made up of 12 amino acids. Trimming cost V 6 bases and J 4 bases, with 10 bases left between them. The CDR3 here is CSAGRANQPQHF. CDR3 bases: TGCAGTGCGGGCAGGGCAAATCAGCCCCAGCATTTT.

This clonotype was seen at least ten times. V is TRBV10-3 and J is TRBJ1-1, with D perhaps matching TRBD1 (6 bases). Germline V gene sequence: CDR1 ENHRY, CDR2 SYGVKD. Between the trimmed V and J ends, which lost 7 bases and 1 base, there was a span of 10 bases. This CDR3 is 13 amino acids long. The CDR3 here is CAITQGTNTEAFF. The DNA of the CDR3 is TGTGCCATCACCCAGGGGACGAACACTGAAGCTTTCTTT.

The chain joins TRBV12-3 or TRBV12-4 to TRBJ2-3; either TRBD1 or TRBD2 may fit D (5 bases each). CDR3 length equals 13 residues. V lost 6 bases and J lost 12, with 19 bases in between. CDR3 protein: CASRSSSTGTQYF. CDR3 nucleotide sequence: TGTGCCAGCAGGTCATCTAGCACAGGTACACAGTATTTT.

This clonotype was picked up many times. The rearrangement joins TRBV20-1 to TRBJ2-5; D ambiguous. CDR3 size: 13 residues. V was shortened by 0 bases and J by 0 bases, with 5 bases between the two germline ends. Germline CDR1 DFQATT, CDR2 SNEGSKA (reference sequence). In DNA form, the CDR3 reads TGCAGTGCTAGAGAACGGTACCAAGAGACCCAGTACTTC. Encoded protein: CSARERYQETQYF.

The sample holds one count of this clonotype. This may stem from a read error, because a much larger clone lies one nucleotide away. This chain uses TRBV6-1 with TRBJ1-1; 7 bases are a match to TRBD1. With 10 bases clipped from V and 3 bases from J, the junction kept 14 bases outside the gene matches. The germline V gene has CDR1 MNHNS and CDR2 SASEGT. The CDR3 consists of 15 residues. This CDR3 is CANSRTGVTDTEAFF. The CDR3 coding sequence is TGTGCCAACAGCCGCACAGGGGTGACTGACACTGAAGCTTTCTTT.